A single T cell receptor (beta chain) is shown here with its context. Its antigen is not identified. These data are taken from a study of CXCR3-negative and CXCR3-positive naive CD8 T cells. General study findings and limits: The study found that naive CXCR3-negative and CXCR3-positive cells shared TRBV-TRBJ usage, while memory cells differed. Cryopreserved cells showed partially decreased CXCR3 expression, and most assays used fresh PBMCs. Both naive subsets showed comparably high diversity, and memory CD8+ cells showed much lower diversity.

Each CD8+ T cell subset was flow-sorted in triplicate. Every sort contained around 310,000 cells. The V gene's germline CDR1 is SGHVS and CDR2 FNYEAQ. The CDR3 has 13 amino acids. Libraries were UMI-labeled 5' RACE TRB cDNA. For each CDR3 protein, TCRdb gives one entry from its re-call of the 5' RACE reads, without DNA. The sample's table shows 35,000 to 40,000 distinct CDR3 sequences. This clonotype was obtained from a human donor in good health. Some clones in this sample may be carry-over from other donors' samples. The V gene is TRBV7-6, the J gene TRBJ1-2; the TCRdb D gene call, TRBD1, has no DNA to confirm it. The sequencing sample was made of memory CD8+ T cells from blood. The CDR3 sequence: CASSDQGSYGYTF. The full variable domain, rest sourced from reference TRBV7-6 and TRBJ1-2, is GAGVSQSPRYKVTKRGQDVALRCDPISGHVSLYWYRQALGQGPEFLTYFNYEAQQDKSGLPNDRFSAERPEGSISTLTIQRTEQRDSAMYRCASSDQGSYGYTFGSGTRLTVV.